This TCR beta chain is drawn from a study of cytomegalovirus exposure and HLA in healthy donors. The PCR used 60 Vbeta and 13 Jbeta primers. TCRdb's copy holds only in-frame clones and misses some; the assay was immunoSEQ multiplex PCR. This table holds roughly 86,000 clones, about 75% found once. The V gene end was trimmed by 4 bases and the J gene end by 4 bases; junction bases not matched to a gene: 4. The CDR3 runs to 15 residues. Germline assignment: CDR1 SGHRS and CDR2 YFSETQ. The sequenced sample consisted of PBMCs. V gene TRBV5-1 combines with J gene TRBJ2-7; TRBD2 aligns across 14 bases. The sequence derives from a female donor in good health and CMV-seronegative. CDR3 in DNA: TGCGCCAGCAGCCCAGGGACTAGCGGGGGATACGAGCAGTACTTC. This gives the protein CASSPGTSGGYEQYF.